The 12 T cell receptor beta chains below all came from one sample that was sequenced in a study of regulatory T cells in long-lasting Graves disease. According to the study, TCR beta libraries were built with iRepertoire HTBI primers and CDR3-region Arm-PCR. TCRdb called the multiplex PCR reads again in MiXCR, with one record for every CDR3 protein. The table records a few hundred thousand distinct CDR3 sequences, about 22% of them present only once. Time point described: persistent/refractory GD, antithyroid drugs over 5 years with positive TRAb. Researchers made the TCR library from RNA that was extracted from PBMCs. Sequences were derived from peripheral blood mononuclear cells (PBMCs), sampled when the disease was refractory, from a patient treated with antithyroid drugs. The receptors originated from a female donor with Graves disease.

As regards this clonotype: A much larger clonotype is one base distant, so this may be a read error. This chain uses TRBV11-2 with TRBJ1-1; D remains unclear. CDR1 is SGHAT, CDR2 FQNNGV, per germline. This CDR3 is 14 amino acids long. The V end lost 4 bases, the J end lost 2 bases, and 11 bases lay between the germline ends. The CDR3 nucleotides read TGTGCCAGCAGCTCCCGGGCAACAAACACTGAAGCTTTCTTT. Translated: CASSSRATNTEAFF.

This clonotype appeared many times. V and J are TRBV12-3 or TRBV12-4 and TRBJ2-5; tentatively, D is TRBD1 (6 bases). The CDR3 consists of 12 residues. V was cut by 8 bases and J by 5 bases, with 12 bases left in between. In nucleotides, the CDR3 is TGTGCCAGCGCCAGGGGTGGTGAGACCCAGTACTTC. This codes for CASARGGETQYF.

Notes on this clonotype: Just one base apart from a much larger clone, this may be a read error. The chain employs TRBV7-9 and TRBJ2-5; D uncertain. Looked up from germline, CDR1 is SEHNR and CDR2 is FQNEAQ (reference sequence). CDR3 size: 13 residues. The CDR3 sequence: CAGSLSVGETQYF. The CDR3 nucleotides are TGTGCCGGCAGCTTAAGCGTCGGGGAGACCCAGTACTTC.

This clonotype was observed many times. V usage is TRBV10-3 and J usage is TRBJ2-5, with D perhaps being TRBD1 or TRBD2 (6 bases each). V was pared by 6 bases and J by 10 bases, with 18 bases between. CDR1 and CDR2 (germline): ENHRY, SYGVKD. This CDR3 contains 13 residues. For the CDR3, the DNA is TGTGCCATCAGAGACAGCCCAGAGGGGGGCCAGTACTTC. Its protein product is CAIRDSPEGGQYF.

This chain uses TRBV28 with TRBJ2-5; TRBD1 agrees at 11 bases. The V gene's germline CDR1 is MDHEN and CDR2 SYDVKM. The V gene end was trimmed by 8 bases and the J gene end by 3 bases; junction bases not matched to a gene: 8. The CDR3 covers 15 residues. CDR3 sequence: CASASWTGGEETQYF. The CDR3 DNA follows: TGTGCCAGCGCGTCGTGGACAGGGGGCGAAGAGACCCAGTACTTC.

Of note for this clonotype: Here the CDR3 omits its conserved ending phenylalanine or tryptophan, so a read error is the likely source. The V and J genes are TRBV6-9 and TRBJ1-1, with 8 bases aligning to TRBD1. The junction had 9 bases not matched to a gene; V was cut back by 4 bases and J by 5 bases. This CDR3 has 15 residues. Germline lookup yields CDR1 MNHGY and CDR2 SVAAGI. The CDR3 is CASSSSPGGGTEAFL. The CDR3 DNA reads as TGTGCCAGCAGTTCCTCTCCAGGGGGCGGGACTGAAGCTTTCCTT.

V gene TRBV5-6 combines with J gene TRBJ1-4, with D unresolved. V lost 4 bases and J 4 bases, leaving 2 bases between the germline ends. Looked up from germline, CDR1 is SGHDT and CDR2 is YYEEEE. This CDR3 has 11 residues. The CDR3 here is CASSNNEKLFF. In nucleotides, the CDR3 is TGTGCCAGCAGCAATAATGAAAAACTGTTTTTT.

The genes are TRBV29-1 and TRBJ2-1; 10 bases fit TRBD2. V lost 7 bases, J lost 6 bases, and 6 bases stayed unmatched. The CDR3 loop spans 13 amino acids. Germline V CDR1 and CDR2: SQVTM, ANQGSEA. CDR3 nucleotide sequence: TGCAGCGCAAGGACTAGCGGACGCAATGAGCAGTTCTTC. Its protein product is CSARTSGRNEQFF.

This clonotype appeared a single time. A much larger clone lies a single base off, so this may be a read error. The V gene is TRBV12-3 or TRBV12-4, the J gene TRBJ1-4; D call uncertain. The CDR3 length is 11 residues. The CDR3 DNA reads as TGTGTCAGCAGTTTTGCGGAAAAACTGTTTTTT. Its translation: CVSSFAEKLFF.

This clonotype was counted a few times. The chain couples TRBV29-1 to TRBJ2-7; D unclear. This CDR3 is built from 15 residues. Per the germline V gene, CDR1 is SQVTM and CDR2 is ANQGSEA. The V gene lost 4 bases and the J gene lost 6 bases, with 22 bases spanning the gap. The CDR3 nucleotides are TGCAGCGTTGTTTTTGAAGGAGTAGGGTATCGCGAGCAGTACTTC. Protein: CSVVFEGVGYREQYF.

This clonotype was observed a handful of times. The chain employs TRBV12-3 or TRBV12-4 and TRBJ1-6; maybe TRBD1 (5 bases). Trimming removed 4 bases from V and 9 bases from J, with 10 bases in between. The CDR3 contains 13 residues. As DNA, the CDR3 is TGTGCCAGCAGTTACGGACATCCTTCACCCCTCCACTTT. Encoded protein: CASSYGHPSPLHF.

V gene TRBV4-3 combines with J gene TRBJ1-4; D may be TRBD1 (6 bases). V lost 2 bases and J lost 3, with 13 bases in between. This CDR3 spans 16 amino acids. The V gene's germline CDR1 is LGHNA and CDR2 YSLEER. CDR3 nucleotide sequence: TGCGCCAGCAGCCAATACAGGGCAAGAGCTAATGAAAAACTGTTTTTT. It yields the protein CASSQYRARANEKLFF.